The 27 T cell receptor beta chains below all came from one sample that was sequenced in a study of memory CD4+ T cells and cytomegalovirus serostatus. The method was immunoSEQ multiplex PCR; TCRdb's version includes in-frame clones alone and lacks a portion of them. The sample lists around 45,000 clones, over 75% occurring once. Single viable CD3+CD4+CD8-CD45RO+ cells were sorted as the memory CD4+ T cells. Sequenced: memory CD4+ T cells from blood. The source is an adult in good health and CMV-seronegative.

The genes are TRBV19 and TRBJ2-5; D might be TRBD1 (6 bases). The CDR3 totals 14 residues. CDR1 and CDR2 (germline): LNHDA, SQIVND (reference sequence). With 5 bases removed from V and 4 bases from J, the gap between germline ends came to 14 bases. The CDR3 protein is CASSPSIRGETQYF. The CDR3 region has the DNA TGTGCCAGTAGTCCATCAATCAGGGGAGAGACCCAGTACTTC.

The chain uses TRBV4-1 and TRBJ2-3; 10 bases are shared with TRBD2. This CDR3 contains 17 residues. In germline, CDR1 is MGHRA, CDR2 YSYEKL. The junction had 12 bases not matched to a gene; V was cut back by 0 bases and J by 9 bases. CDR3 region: CASSQEVELAGLETQYF. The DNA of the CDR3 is TGCGCCAGCAGCCAAGAGGTCGAACTAGCGGGGCTGGAGACGCAGTATTTT.

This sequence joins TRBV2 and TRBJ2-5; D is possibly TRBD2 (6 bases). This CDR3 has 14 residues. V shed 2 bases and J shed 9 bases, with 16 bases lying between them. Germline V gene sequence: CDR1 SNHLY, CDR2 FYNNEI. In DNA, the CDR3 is TGTGCCAGCAGTGAACGAGCGGGCCTACCAGCCCAGTACTTC. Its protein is CASSERAGLPAQYF.

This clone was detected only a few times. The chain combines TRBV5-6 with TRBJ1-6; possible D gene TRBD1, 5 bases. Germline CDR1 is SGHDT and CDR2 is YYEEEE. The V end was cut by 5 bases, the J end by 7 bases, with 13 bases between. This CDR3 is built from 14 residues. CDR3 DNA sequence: TGTGCCAGCAGGCAGGGAGCCCTGAATTCACCCCTCCACTTT. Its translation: CASRQGALNSPLHF.

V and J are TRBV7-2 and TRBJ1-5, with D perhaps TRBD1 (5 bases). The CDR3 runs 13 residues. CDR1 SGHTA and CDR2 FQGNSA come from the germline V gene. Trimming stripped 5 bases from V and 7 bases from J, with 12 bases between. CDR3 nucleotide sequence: TGTGCCAGCAGCCCAGGATGGGGCCAGCCCCAGCATTTT. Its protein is CASSPGWGQPQHF.

This CDR3 is CASNRDSGAGELFF. In DNA, the CDR3 is TGTGCCAGCAACCGGGACAGTGGCGCCGGGGAGCTGTTTTTT. This rearrangement joins TRBV6-5 to TRBJ2-2; 7 positions match TRBD1. This CDR3 is 14 amino acids long. Per the germline V gene, CDR1 is MNHEY and CDR2 is SVGAGI. V was clipped by 7 bases and J by 6 bases; unmatched bases: 8.

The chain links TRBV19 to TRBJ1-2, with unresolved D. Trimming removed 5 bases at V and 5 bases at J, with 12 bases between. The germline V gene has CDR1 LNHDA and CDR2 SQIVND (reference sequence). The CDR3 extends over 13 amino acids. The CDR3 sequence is CASSRGIEYGYTF. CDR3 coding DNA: TGTGCCAGTAGTCGAGGGATCGAATATGGCTACACCTTC.

The CDR3, as DNA: TGTGCCAGCAGCCCGGTGCAGGGGGCCAATCAGCCCCAGCATTTT. It is translated as CASSPVQGANQPQHF. This chain links TRBV7-2 with TRBJ1-5; TRBD1 matches at 8 bases. Germline assignment: CDR1 SGHTA and CDR2 FQGNSA. The CDR3 totals 15 residues. The V and J ends lost 5 bases and 3 bases, in that order; junction bases with no gene match: 6.

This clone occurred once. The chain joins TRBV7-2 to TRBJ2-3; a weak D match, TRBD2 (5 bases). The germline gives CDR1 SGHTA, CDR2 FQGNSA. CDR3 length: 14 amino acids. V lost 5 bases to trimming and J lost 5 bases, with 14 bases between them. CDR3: CASSPGIRVDTQYF. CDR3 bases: TGTGCCAGCAGCCCGGGGATAAGGGTAGATACGCAGTATTTT.

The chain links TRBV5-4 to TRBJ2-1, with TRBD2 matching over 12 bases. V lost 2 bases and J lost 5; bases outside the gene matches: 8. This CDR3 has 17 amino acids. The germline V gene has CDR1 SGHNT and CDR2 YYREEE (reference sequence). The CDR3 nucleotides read TGTGCCAGCAGCTTACCTCTAGCGGGGGGGAGGGACAATGAGCAGTTCTTC. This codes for CASSLPLAGGRDNEQFF.

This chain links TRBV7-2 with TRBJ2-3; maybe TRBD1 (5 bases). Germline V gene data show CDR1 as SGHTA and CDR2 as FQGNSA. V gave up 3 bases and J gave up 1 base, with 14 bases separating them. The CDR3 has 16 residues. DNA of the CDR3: TGTGCCAGCAGCTTCTCTCAGGGCCCTGGCACAGATACGCAGTATTTT. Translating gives CASSFSQGPGTDTQYF.

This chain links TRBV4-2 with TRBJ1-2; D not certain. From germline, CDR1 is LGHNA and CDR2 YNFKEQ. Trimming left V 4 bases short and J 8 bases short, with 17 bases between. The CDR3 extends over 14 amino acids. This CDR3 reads CASSRGLDPGGYTF. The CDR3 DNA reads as TGTGCCAGCAGCCGGGGTCTGGACCCCGGCGGCTACACCTTC.

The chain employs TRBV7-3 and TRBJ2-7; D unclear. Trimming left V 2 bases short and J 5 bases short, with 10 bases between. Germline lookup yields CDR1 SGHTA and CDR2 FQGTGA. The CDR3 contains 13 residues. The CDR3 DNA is TGTGCCAGCAGCTTATCTATCACAAACGAGCAGTACTTC. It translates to CASSLSITNEQYF. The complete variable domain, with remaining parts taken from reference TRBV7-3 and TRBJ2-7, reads GAGVSQTPSNKVTEKGKYVELRCDPISGHTALYWYRQSLGQGPEFLIYFQGTGAADDSGLPNDRFFAVRPEGSVSTLKIQRTERGDSAVYLCASSLSITNEQYFGPGTRLTVT.

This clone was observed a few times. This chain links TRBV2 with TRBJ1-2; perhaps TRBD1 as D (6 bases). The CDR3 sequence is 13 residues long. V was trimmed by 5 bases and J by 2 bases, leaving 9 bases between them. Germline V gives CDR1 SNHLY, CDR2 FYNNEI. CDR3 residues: CASSPDSNYGYTF. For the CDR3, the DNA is TGTGCCAGCAGTCCGGACAGCAACTATGGCTACACCTTC.

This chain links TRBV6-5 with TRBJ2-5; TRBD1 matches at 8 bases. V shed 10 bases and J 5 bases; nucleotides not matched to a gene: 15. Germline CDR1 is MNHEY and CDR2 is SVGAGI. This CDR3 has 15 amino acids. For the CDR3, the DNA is TGTGCCACCAAAAACACCCAGGGGGCCAGGGAGACCCAGTACTTC. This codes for CATKNTQGARETQYF.

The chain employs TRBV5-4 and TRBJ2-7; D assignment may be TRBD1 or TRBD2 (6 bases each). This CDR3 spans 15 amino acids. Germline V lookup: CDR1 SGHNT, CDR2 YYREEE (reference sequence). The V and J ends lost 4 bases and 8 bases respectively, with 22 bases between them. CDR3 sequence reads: CASSQRQVSGGQQYF. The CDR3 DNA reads TGTGCCAGCAGCCAGAGACAGGTCTCCGGGGGCCAGCAGTACTTC.

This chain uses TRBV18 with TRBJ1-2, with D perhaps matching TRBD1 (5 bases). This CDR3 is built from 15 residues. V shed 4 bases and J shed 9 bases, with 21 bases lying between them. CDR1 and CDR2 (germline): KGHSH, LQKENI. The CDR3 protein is CASSLPLGTAVSYTF. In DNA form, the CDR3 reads TGTGCCAGCTCACTCCCCCTCGGGACCGCTGTAAGCTACACCTTC.

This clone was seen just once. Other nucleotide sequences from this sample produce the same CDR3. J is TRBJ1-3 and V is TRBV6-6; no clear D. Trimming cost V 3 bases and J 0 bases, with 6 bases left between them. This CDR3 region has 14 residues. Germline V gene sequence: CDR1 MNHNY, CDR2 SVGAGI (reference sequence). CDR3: CASSYSNSGNTIYF. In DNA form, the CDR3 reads TGTGCCAGCAGTTATTCGAACTCTGGAAACACCATATATTTT.

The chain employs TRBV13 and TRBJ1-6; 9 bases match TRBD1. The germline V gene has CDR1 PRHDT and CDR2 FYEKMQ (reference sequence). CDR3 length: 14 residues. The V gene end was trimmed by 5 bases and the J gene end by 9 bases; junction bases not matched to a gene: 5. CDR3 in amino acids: CASSTRQGVSPLHF. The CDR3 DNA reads TGTGCCAGCAGCACCCGACAGGGGGTTTCACCCCTCCACTTT.

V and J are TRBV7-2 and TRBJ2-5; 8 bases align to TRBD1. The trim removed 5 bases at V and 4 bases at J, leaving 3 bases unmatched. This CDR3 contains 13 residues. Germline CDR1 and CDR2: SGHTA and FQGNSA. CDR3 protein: CASSPGQGETQYF. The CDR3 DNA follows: TGTGCCAGCAGCCCTGGACAGGGAGAGACCCAGTACTTC.

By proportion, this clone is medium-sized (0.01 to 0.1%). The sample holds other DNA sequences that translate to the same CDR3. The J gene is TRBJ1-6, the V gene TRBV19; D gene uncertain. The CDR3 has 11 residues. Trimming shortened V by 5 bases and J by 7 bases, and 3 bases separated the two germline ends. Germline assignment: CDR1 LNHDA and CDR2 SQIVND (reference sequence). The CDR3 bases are TGTGCCAGTAGTTCCAATTCACCCCTCCACTTT. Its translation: CASSSNSPLHF.

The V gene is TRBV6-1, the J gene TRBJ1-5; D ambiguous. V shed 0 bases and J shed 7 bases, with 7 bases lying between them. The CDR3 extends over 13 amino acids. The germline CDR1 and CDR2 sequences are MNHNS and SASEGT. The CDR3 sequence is CASSEAFDQPQHF. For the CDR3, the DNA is TGTGCCAGCAGTGAAGCGTTTGACCAGCCCCAGCATTTT.

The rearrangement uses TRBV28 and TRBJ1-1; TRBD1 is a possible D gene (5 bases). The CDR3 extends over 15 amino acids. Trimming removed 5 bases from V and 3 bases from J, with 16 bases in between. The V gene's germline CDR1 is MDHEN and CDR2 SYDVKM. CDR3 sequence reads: CASSDSGAMDTEAFF. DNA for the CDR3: TGTGCCAGCAGTGACTCCGGGGCCATGGACACTGAAGCTTTCTTT.

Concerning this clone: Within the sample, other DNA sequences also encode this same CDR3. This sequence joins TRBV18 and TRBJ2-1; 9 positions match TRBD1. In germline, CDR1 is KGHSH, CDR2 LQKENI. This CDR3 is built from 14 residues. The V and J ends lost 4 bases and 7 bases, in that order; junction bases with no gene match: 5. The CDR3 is CASSQDRGGNEQFF. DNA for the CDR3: TGTGCCAGCTCACAGGACAGGGGAGGGAATGAGCAGTTCTTC.

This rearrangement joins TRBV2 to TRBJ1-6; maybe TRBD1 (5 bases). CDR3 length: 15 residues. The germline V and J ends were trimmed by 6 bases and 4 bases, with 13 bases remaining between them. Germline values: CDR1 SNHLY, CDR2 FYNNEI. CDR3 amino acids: CASRAGDRYNSPLHF. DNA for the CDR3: TGTGCCAGCAGGGCGGGGGACCGATATAATTCACCCCTCCACTTT.

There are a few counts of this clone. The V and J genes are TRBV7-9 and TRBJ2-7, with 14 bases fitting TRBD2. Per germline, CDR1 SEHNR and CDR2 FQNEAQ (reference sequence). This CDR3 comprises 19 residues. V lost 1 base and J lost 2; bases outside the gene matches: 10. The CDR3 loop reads CASSLELWTSGGRAYEQYF. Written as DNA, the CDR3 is TGTGCCAGCAGCTTAGAGCTGTGGACTAGCGGGGGGCGGGCCTACGAGCAGTACTTC.

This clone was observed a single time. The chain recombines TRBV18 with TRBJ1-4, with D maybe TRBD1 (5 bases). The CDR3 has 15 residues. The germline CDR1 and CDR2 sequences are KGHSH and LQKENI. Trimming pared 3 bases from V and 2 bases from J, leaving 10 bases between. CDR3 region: CASSPRRGTNEKLFF. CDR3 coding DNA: TGTGCCAGCTCACCTAGGAGGGGCACTAATGAAAAACTGTTTTTT. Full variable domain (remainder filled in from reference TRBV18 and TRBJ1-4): NAGVMQNPRHLVRRRGQEARLRCSPMKGHSHVYWYRQLPEEGLKFMVYLQKENIIDESGMPKERFSAEFPKEGPSILRIQQVVRGDSAAYFCASSPRRGTNEKLFFGSGTQLSVL.